Listed here are 30 T cell receptor beta chains from one sample, sequenced in a study of blood T cell repertoires in COVID-19. Libraries were prepared by immunoSEQ multiplex PCR; TCRdb keeps only in-frame clonotypes and omits some of them. Here the sample spans roughly 130,000 clones, roughly 84% being singletons. The material sequenced was peripheral blood. Every receptor here comes from a woman in her twenties or thirties who had recovered from COVID-19.

The gene calls are TRBV29-1 and TRBJ1-1, with 9 bases lining up with TRBD1. CDR1 is SQVTM and CDR2 is ANQGSEA in the germline V gene. The CDR3 extends over 14 amino acids. V lost 5 bases and J lost 1; bases outside the gene matches: 5. This chain's CDR3 is CSVPQGAANTEAFF. CDR3 sequence (DNA): TGCAGCGTTCCACAGGGGGCGGCGAACACTGAAGCTTTCTTT.

A single count supports this clone. For the CDR3, the DNA is TGCGCCAGCAGCCAAGAAATGGCCAGGGGAGTCGACGAGCAGTACTTC. Encoded protein: CASSQEMARGVDEQYF. J is TRBJ2-7 and V is TRBV4-1, with D tentatively TRBD1 (6 bases). V was clipped by 0 bases and J by 5 bases, with 17 bases between them. The germline V gene encodes CDR1 MGHRA and CDR2 YSYEKL. CDR3 length equals 16 residues.

This clone was seen only once. The rearrangement joins TRBV3-1 (or the pseudogene TRBV3-2) to TRBJ2-7, with 9 bases fitting TRBD1. J lost 6 bases, V lost 1 base, and 10 bases had no gene match. Germline loops: CDR1 LGHDT, CDR2 YNNKEL (reference sequence). The CDR3 sequence is 16 residues long. The DNA for the CDR3 is TGTGCCAGCAGCCAAGCCACCGGGACAGGGTCATCCGAGCAGTACTTC. It specifies CASSQATGTGSSEQYF.

V is TRBV3-1 (or the pseudogene TRBV3-2) and J is TRBJ2-2, with TRBD2 matching over 14 bases. The CDR3 is made up of 17 amino acids. The V gene's germline CDR1 is LGHDT and CDR2 YNNKEL (reference sequence). The V segment lost 3 bases and the J segment 1 base; nucleotides outside the gene matches: 1. Here the CDR3 reads CASSQGLAGENTGELFF. The CDR3 DNA reads as TGTGCCAGCAGCCAGGGACTAGCGGGGGAGAACACCGGGGAGCTGTTTTTT.

On this clone itself: At one end, the junction sequence differs from germline, possibly due to a read error. The CDR3 nucleotides are TGTGCTAGCAGCCCGGCTGGGGGCTCGGGCAATGAGCAGTTCTTC. Translation gives CASSPAGGSGNEQFF. The chain links TRBV7-7 to TRBJ2-1, with TRBD1 as a possible D gene (6 bases). Germline CDR1 SSHAT, CDR2 FNYEAQ (reference sequence). CDR3 length: 15 residues. Looking up the rest from reference TRBV7-7 and TRBJ2-1 gives the full variable domain: GAGVSQSPRYKVTKRGQDVTLRCDPISSHATLYWYQQALGQGPEFLTYFNYEAQPDKSGLPSDRFSAERPEGSISTLTIQRTEQRDSAMYRCASSPAGGSGNEQFFGPGTRLTVL.

This sequence joins TRBV11-2 and TRBJ2-7; possible D gene TRBD1, 6 bases. CDR1 SGHAT and CDR2 FQNNGV come from the germline V gene. V was cut by 5 bases and J by 2 bases, with 19 bases left in between. The CDR3 consists of 16 residues. The CDR3: CASSRKRWDIPYEQYF. The DNA for the CDR3 is TGTGCCAGCAGCCGTAAGAGGTGGGACATCCCCTACGAGCAGTACTTC.

The chain has TRBV6-6 and TRBJ2-7; TRBD1 matches at 7 bases. V shed 5 bases and J 2 bases; nucleotides not matched to a gene: 3. The germline CDR1 and CDR2 sequences are MNHNY and SVGAGI (reference sequence). This CDR3 contains 13 residues. Here the CDR3 DNA reads TGTGCCAGCAGTCAGGACAGGACCTACGAGCAGTACTTC. It specifies CASSQDRTYEQYF.

The chain combines TRBV6-5 with TRBJ1-4; D unresolved. This CDR3 comprises 15 residues. Germline CDR1 and CDR2: MNHEY and SVGAGI. The V and J ends lost 7 bases and 5 bases respectively, with 17 bases between them. CDR3: CASTILGHTNEKLFF. CDR3 in DNA: TGTGCCAGCACTATACTAGGTCACACCAATGAAAAACTGTTTTTT.

The V call is TRBV4-1, the J call TRBJ2-2, with 8 bases matching TRBD2. Germline V CDR1 and CDR2: MGHRA, YSYEKL. The CDR3 has 18 residues. J was trimmed by 4 bases and V by 3 bases; bases with no gene match: 13. The CDR3 sequence is CASSHAIKGLAGTGELFF. The DNA for the CDR3 is TGCGCCAGCAGCCACGCTATAAAAGGACTAGCTGGCACCGGGGAGCTGTTTTTT.

The chain uses TRBV18 and TRBJ1-1, with D perhaps TRBD1 (6 bases). Trimming left V 3 bases short and J 0 bases short, with 11 bases between. Germline V gene data show CDR1 as KGHSH and CDR2 as LQKENI. This CDR3 is 15 amino acids long. This CDR3 reads CASSPLQGMNTEAFF. For the CDR3, the DNA is TGTGCCAGCTCACCCCTCCAGGGGATGAACACTGAAGCTTTCTTT. The whole variable domain, filled in from reference TRBV18 and TRBJ1-1, reads NAGVMQNPRHLVRRRGQEARLRCSPMKGHSHVYWYRQLPEEGLKFMVYLQKENIIDESGMPKERFSAEFPKEGPSILRIQQVVRGDSAAYFCASSPLQGMNTEAFFGQGTRLTVV.

The chain has TRBV19 and TRBJ2-3, with no clear D. V was pared by 5 bases and J by 0 bases, with 12 bases between. CDR1 and CDR2 (germline): LNHDA, SQIVND (reference sequence). CDR3 size: 15 residues. The CDR3, as DNA: TGTGCCAGTAGTTTAGGAGTGACTAGCACAGATACGCAGTATTTT. Protein product: CASSLGVTSTDTQYF.

The chain employs TRBV3-1 (or the pseudogene TRBV3-2) and TRBJ1-1; the D is unclear. V was clipped by 1 base and J by 11 bases, with 14 bases between them. The CDR3 contains 13 residues. The germline CDR1 and CDR2 sequences are LGHDT and YNNKEL (reference sequence). This CDR3 is CASSQVTGRTAFF. For the CDR3, the DNA is TGTGCCAGCAGCCAAGTGACGGGGAGGACGGCTTTCTTT.

This clone occurred many times. V is TRBV6-6 and J is TRBJ1-2; possible D gene TRBD1, 6 bases. Trimming left V 5 bases short and J 0 bases short, with 10 bases between. CDR3 size: 14 residues. From germline, CDR1 is MNHNY and CDR2 SVGAGI (reference sequence). CDR3 sequence: CASSRTAANYGYTF. The CDR3 DNA follows: TGTGCCAGCAGTAGGACAGCCGCTAACTATGGCTACACCTTC.

The V and J genes are TRBV7-2 and TRBJ1-3; D remains ambiguous. The CDR3 has 14 amino acids. V lost 1 base and J 4 bases, leaving 8 bases between the germline ends. The germline gives CDR1 SGHTA, CDR2 FQGNSA. The CDR3 bases are TGTGCCAGCAGCTTAGGAGGGAACGGAAACACCATATATTTT. Protein: CASSLGGNGNTIYF.

This sequence joins TRBV11-3 and TRBJ2-7; no clear D gene. The CDR3 extends over 13 amino acids. V gave up 3 bases and J gave up 0 bases, with 6 bases separating them. The germline V gene has CDR1 SGHNT and CDR2 YENEEA. Here the CDR3 DNA reads TGTGCCAGCAGCTTGACTGCCTCCTACGAGCAGTACTTC. It specifies CASSLTASYEQYF.

The chain employs TRBV7-9 and TRBJ1-2; D is unclear. The CDR3 is 13 residues long. V dropped 0 bases and J dropped 5 bases, with 7 bases sitting between them. Germline loops: CDR1 SEHNR, CDR2 FQNEAQ (reference sequence). This chain's CDR3 is CASSLAEAYGYTF. The CDR3 DNA sequence: TGTGCCAGCAGCTTAGCGGAAGCGTATGGCTACACCTTC. The full variable domain, its missing parts supplied by reference TRBV7-9 and TRBJ1-2, is DTGVSQNPRHKITKRGQNVTFRCDPISEHNRLYWYRQTLGQGPEFLTYFQNEAQLEKSRLLSDRFSAERPKGSFSTLEIQRTEQGDSAMYLCASSLAEAYGYTFGSGTRLTVV.

The chain couples TRBV28 to TRBJ1-2; no firm D call. This CDR3 has 13 amino acids. V lost 5 bases and J 3 bases, leaving 10 bases between the germline ends. Germline values: CDR1 MDHEN, CDR2 SYDVKM. The CDR3 loop reads CASSRTPDYGYTF. In DNA, the CDR3 is TGTGCCAGCAGTCGTACCCCGGACTATGGCTACACCTTC.

The rearrangement joins TRBV5-1 to TRBJ2-2; D uncertain. Germline V gives CDR1 SGHRS, CDR2 YFSETQ. This CDR3 contains 13 residues. V was pared by 2 bases and J by 3 bases, with 5 bases between. The CDR3 DNA sequence: TGCGCCAGCAGCTTCGAGGACACCGGGGAGCTGTTTTTT. Translating gives CASSFEDTGELFF.

This clone was picked up a small number of times. The J gene is TRBJ2-3, the V gene TRBV5-1; 9 bases align to TRBD1. After removal of 0 bases from V and 0 bases from J, the junction contained 5 bases not matched to a gene. The V gene's germline CDR1 is SGHRS and CDR2 YFSETQ. This CDR3 is built from 17 residues. The CDR3 loop reads CASSLEYRGPSTDTQYF. The CDR3 DNA reads TGCGCCAGCAGCTTGGAATACAGGGGGCCGAGCACAGATACGCAGTATTTT. The complete variable domain, with remaining parts taken from reference TRBV5-1 and TRBJ2-3, reads KAGVTQTPRYLIKTRGQQVTLSCSPISGHRSVSWYQQTPGQGLQFLFEYFSETQRNKGNFPGRFSGRQFSNSRSEMNVSTLELGDSALYLCASSLEYRGPSTDTQYFGPGTRLTVL.

This clone appeared many times. The V and J genes are TRBV19 and TRBJ1-1; the D gene is possibly TRBD1 (6 bases). Germline V gene data show CDR1 as LNHDA and CDR2 as SQIVND (reference sequence). Deletions cut 3 bases from V and 3 bases from J, with 23 bases between. The CDR3 contains 18 residues. The CDR3 bases are TGTGCCAGTAGTATTGGGATCGGGGTTACAGGGTCATACACTGAAGCTTTCTTT. As protein: CASSIGIGVTGSYTEAFF.

This chain uses TRBV1 with TRBJ1-6; the table assigns TRBD1, which was not confirmed against the DNA. TRBV1 is deemed a pseudogene. The CDR3 has 14 amino acids. The CDR3 region is CTSRTTFYNSPLHF. The CDR3 nucleotides are TGCACCAGCAGGACAACCTTTTATAATTCACCCCTCCACTTT.

V usage is TRBV28 and J usage is TRBJ2-7; TRBD1 is a possible D gene (6 bases). V was cut by 5 bases and J by 3 bases, with 8 bases left in between. The CDR3 loop spans 12 amino acids. Per the germline V gene, CDR1 is MDHEN and CDR2 is SYDVKM. The DNA for the CDR3 is TGTGCCAGCAGTCCGGACAGCTACGAGCAGTACTTC. As protein: CASSPDSYEQYF.

V gene TRBV27 combines with J gene TRBJ2-7; 11 bases line up with TRBD1. Germline V gene lookup returns CDR1 MNHEY and CDR2 SMNVEV (reference sequence). The junction had 2 bases not matched to a gene; V was cut back by 4 bases and J by 3 bases. The CDR3 loop spans 14 amino acids. The DNA for the CDR3 is TGTGCCAGCAGTTGGGGACAGGGGGACTACGAGCAGTACTTC. It translates to CASSWGQGDYEQYF.

The chain is built from TRBV27 and TRBJ1-5; no definite D call. V was clipped by 5 bases and J by 3 bases, with 8 bases between them. This CDR3 has 13 amino acids. Per the germline V gene, CDR1 is MNHEY and CDR2 is SMNVEV (reference sequence). The CDR3 is CASSGRANQPQHF. The DNA for the CDR3 is TGTGCCAGCAGTGGGAGGGCCAATCAGCCCCAGCATTTT.

The chain combines TRBV27 with TRBJ2-3; 11 bases agree with TRBD2. CDR1 is MNHEY and CDR2 is SMNVEV in the germline V gene (reference sequence). V dropped 6 bases and J dropped 1; count of bases not matched to a gene: 6. The CDR3 totals 16 residues. DNA for the CDR3: TGTGCCAGCAGGTCACTAGCGGGAGTTCGCACAGATACGCAGTATTTT. Protein sequence: CASRSLAGVRTDTQYF.

This chain joins TRBV7-9 and TRBJ2-3; no firm D call. Germline V gene sequence: CDR1 SEHNR, CDR2 FQNEAQ (reference sequence). The CDR3 has 15 amino acids. Trimming removed 0 bases from V and 2 bases from J, with 9 bases in between. CDR3 nucleotide sequence: TGTGCCAGCAGCTTAGCACTATATCACACAGATACGCAGTATTTT. Translation gives CASSLALYHTDTQYF.

The chain joins TRBV18 to TRBJ2-1, with D maybe TRBD2 (5 bases). This CDR3 is 15 amino acids long. CDR1 is KGHSH and CDR2 is LQKENI in the germline V gene. Trimming cost V 4 bases and J 0 bases, with 10 bases left between them. CDR3 in amino acids: CASSRAAGSYNEQFF. DNA for the CDR3: TGTGCCAGCTCACGTGCGGCGGGCTCCTACAATGAGCAGTTCTTC.

The V gene is TRBV2, the J gene TRBJ1-5, with D unclear. Deletions cut 6 bases from V and 0 bases from J, with 9 bases between. Germline loops: CDR1 SNHLY, CDR2 FYNNEI. This CDR3 comprises 14 residues. The CDR3 sequence: CASRSDYSNQPQHF. DNA of the CDR3: TGTGCCAGCAGGTCAGACTATAGCAATCAGCCCCAGCATTTT.

The chain is built from TRBV7-3 and TRBJ2-3; 9 bases map to TRBD1. Losses at the gene ends were 3 bases for V and 4 bases for J; bases not matched to a gene: 17. CDR3 length equals 19 residues. Germline V CDR1 and CDR2: SGHTA, FQGTGA. The DNA for the CDR3 is TGTGCCAGCAGCTTTATCCGGGACAGGGTGAGGTGCACGGCAGATACGCAGTATTTT. The encoded protein is CASSFIRDRVRCTADTQYF.

This clone was counted only a few times. The chain joins TRBV7-2 to TRBJ2-7, with 7 positions matching TRBD2. J lost 2 bases, V lost 5 bases, and 9 bases had no gene match. Germline-derived CDR1 and CDR2 are SGHTA and FQGNSA. The CDR3 consists of 15 residues. Written as DNA, the CDR3 is TGTGCCAGCAGCCCCGGTGGAGGGACTACCTACGAGCAGTACTTC. Its translation: CASSPGGGTTYEQYF. The complete variable domain, with remaining parts taken from reference TRBV7-2 and TRBJ2-7, reads GAGVSQSPSNKVTEKGKDVELRCDPISGHTALYWYRQSLGQGLEFLIYFQGNSAPDKSGLPSDRFSAERTGGSVSTLTIQRTQQEDSAVYLCASSPGGGTTYEQYFGPGTRLTVT.